The clone carrying this T cell receptor beta chain has a handful of counts. V dropped 7 bases and J dropped 0 bases, with 10 bases sitting between them. CDR1 is SNHLY, CDR2 FYNNEI, per germline. This CDR3 has 13 residues. The record originates from a study of blood T cell repertoires in COVID-19. About the study: PBMCs, B-cell-depleted T cells, or T cells were the source of the cDNA or gDNA that made up the material.

Assay: immunoSEQ multiplex PCR; the TCRdb copy retains only in-frame clones and omits some. Among around 240,000 clones, approximately 84% were seen once, and the ten largest hold around 0.98%. The V call is TRBV2, the J call TRBJ2-7; no clear D. The clonotype was recovered from a man aged 40-50 years with acute or convalescent COVID-19. Sequenced: peripheral blood. The CDR3 protein is CASTIISSYEQYF. The CDR3 DNA is TGTGCCAGCACTATCATAAGCTCCTACGAGCAGTACTTC.